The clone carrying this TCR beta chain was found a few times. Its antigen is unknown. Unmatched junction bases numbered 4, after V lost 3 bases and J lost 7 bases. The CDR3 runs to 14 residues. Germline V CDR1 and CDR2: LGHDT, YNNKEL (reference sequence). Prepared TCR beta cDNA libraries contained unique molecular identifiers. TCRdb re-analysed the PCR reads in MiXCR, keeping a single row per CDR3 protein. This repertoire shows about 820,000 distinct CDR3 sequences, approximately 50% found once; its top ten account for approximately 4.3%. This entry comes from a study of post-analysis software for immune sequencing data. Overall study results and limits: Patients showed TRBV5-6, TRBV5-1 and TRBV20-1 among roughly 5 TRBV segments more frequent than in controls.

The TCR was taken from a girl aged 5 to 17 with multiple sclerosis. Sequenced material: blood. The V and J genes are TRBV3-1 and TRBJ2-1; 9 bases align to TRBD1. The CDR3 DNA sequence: TGTGCCAGCAGCCACCGGGACAGGGAAAATGAGCAGTTCTTC. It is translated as CASSHRDRENEQFF.